One sample yielded the 12 T cell receptor beta chains listed below, sequenced in a study of blood T cell repertoires in COVID-19. Sequencing used immunoSEQ multiplex PCR; TCRdb keeps in-frame clones, though not all of them. This table has about 480,000 clones, around 90% appearing once. What was sequenced was PBMCs or T cells enriched from blood (not recorded which). These receptors all stem from a woman aged 18-35 years with acute COVID-19.

This rearrangement joins TRBV10-3 to TRBJ2-4; D gene unclear. The germline V and J ends were trimmed by 3 bases and 8 bases, with 11 bases remaining between them. The germline V gene encodes CDR1 ENHRY and CDR2 SYGVKD. This CDR3 is 13 amino acids long. CDR3 in DNA: TGTGCCATCAGTGAACAGAATTCCGACATTCAGTACTTC. Amino acid sequence: CAISEQNSDIQYF.

This chain connects TRBV18 to TRBJ1-2; D not resolved. Germline loops: CDR1 KGHSH, CDR2 LQKENI. The CDR3 loop spans 13 amino acids. Trimming pared 3 bases from V and 6 bases from J, leaving 11 bases between. CDR3 nucleotide sequence: TGTGCCAGCTCACCTGGAGAGGGCCATGGCTACACCTTC. Protein: CASSPGEGHGYTF.

The rearrangement joins TRBV7-8 to TRBJ2-1; 8 bases map to TRBD2. The CDR3 contains 15 residues. Trimming took 3 bases from V and 6 from J; bases not matched to a gene: 7. CDR1 and CDR2 from the germline V gene are SGHVS and FQNEAQ. The CDR3 protein is CASSFTSGTINEQFF. The CDR3 DNA sequence: TGTGCCAGCAGCTTTACTAGCGGCACTATCAATGAGCAGTTCTTC.

V usage is TRBV10-1 and J usage is TRBJ2-3, with D unclear. CDR3 length: 11 residues. Between the trimmed V and J ends, which lost 4 bases and 8 bases, there was a span of 7 bases. Germline CDR1 and CDR2: WNHNN and SYGVQD (reference sequence). CDR3 bases: TGCGCCAGCAGTGCAACGGGTACGCAGTATTTT. This gives the protein CASSATGTQYF.

For the CDR3, the DNA is TGCAGCGTGGTACTAGGGAGCTCCTACAATGAGCAGTTCTTC. Residues: CSVVLGSSYNEQFF. The rearrangement joins TRBV29-1 to TRBJ2-1, with a weak D call TRBD2 (5 bases). There are 14 residues in the CDR3. Germline CDR1 is SQVTM and CDR2 is ANQGSEA. V was cut by 6 bases and J by 0 bases, with 12 bases left in between.

This sequence joins TRBV7-2 and TRBJ2-1; D uncertain. This CDR3 is built from 12 residues. Germline V lookup: CDR1 SGHTA, CDR2 FQGNSA. Trimming pared 3 bases from V and 9 bases from J, leaving 9 bases between. The CDR3 sequence is CASSFQHGEQFF. In DNA form, the CDR3 reads TGTGCCAGCAGCTTCCAACATGGTGAGCAGTTCTTC.

The chain links TRBV7-2 to TRBJ2-7, with D hard to call. From germline, CDR1 is SGHTA and CDR2 FQGNSA. The V end lost 1 base, the J end lost 2 bases, and 9 bases lay between the germline ends. This CDR3 spans 14 amino acids. CDR3 amino acids: CASSLVAGTYEQYF. CDR3 nucleotides: TGTGCCAGCAGCTTAGTTGCAGGAACCTACGAGCAGTACTTC.

The chain combines TRBV11-2 with TRBJ1-6, with TRBD1 matching over 8 bases. Per germline, CDR1 SGHAT and CDR2 FQNNGV. V was clipped by 5 bases and J by 7 bases; unmatched bases: 16. The CDR3 runs to 18 residues. The CDR3 DNA sequence: TGTGCCAGCAGCCGGTACGAAAAGAGGACAGGGAGGAATTCACCCCTCCACTTT. Residues: CASSRYEKRTGRNSPLHF.

This clone has just one count. The rearrangement links TRBV11-3 to TRBJ2-7, with no clear D. Per germline, CDR1 SGHNT and CDR2 YENEEA. This CDR3 region has 14 residues. Deletions cut 5 bases from V and 6 bases from J, with 17 bases between. The CDR3 region is CASSPTPSSAEQYF. The CDR3 DNA follows: TGTGCCAGCAGCCCCACACCCTCTTCCGCCGAGCAGTACTTC.

The chain joins TRBV7-8 to TRBJ1-3; a weak D match, TRBD1 (5 bases). The CDR3 runs to 16 residues. V was trimmed by 5 bases and J by 3 bases, leaving 17 bases between them. Germline CDR1 reads SGHVS; CDR2 reads FQNEAQ. The CDR3 is CASSPQEPNFGNTIYF. CDR3 coding DNA: TGTGCCAGCAGCCCACAGGAGCCGAATTTTGGAAACACCATATATTTT.

This clone has just one count. The chain couples TRBV4-1 to TRBJ1-5; 7 nucleotides align to TRBD1. J was trimmed by 15 bases and V by 1 base; bases with no gene match: 12. This CDR3 has 14 residues. CDR1 is MGHRA, CDR2 YSYEKL, per germline. Here the CDR3 DNA reads TGCGCCAGCAGCCAAGCCACAGGGGCACAAGTGCGGCATTTT. Translating gives CASSQATGAQVRHF.

The chain links TRBV30 to TRBJ2-4, with a tentative D call TRBD2 (7 bases). This CDR3 comprises 13 residues. CDR1 is GTSNPN, CDR2 SVGIG, per germline (reference sequence). V lost 3 bases to trimming and J lost 6 bases, with 12 bases between them. The CDR3 region is CAWRQGGGNIQYF. CDR3 nucleotides: TGTGCCTGGAGGCAGGGAGGGGGAAACATTCAGTACTTC.